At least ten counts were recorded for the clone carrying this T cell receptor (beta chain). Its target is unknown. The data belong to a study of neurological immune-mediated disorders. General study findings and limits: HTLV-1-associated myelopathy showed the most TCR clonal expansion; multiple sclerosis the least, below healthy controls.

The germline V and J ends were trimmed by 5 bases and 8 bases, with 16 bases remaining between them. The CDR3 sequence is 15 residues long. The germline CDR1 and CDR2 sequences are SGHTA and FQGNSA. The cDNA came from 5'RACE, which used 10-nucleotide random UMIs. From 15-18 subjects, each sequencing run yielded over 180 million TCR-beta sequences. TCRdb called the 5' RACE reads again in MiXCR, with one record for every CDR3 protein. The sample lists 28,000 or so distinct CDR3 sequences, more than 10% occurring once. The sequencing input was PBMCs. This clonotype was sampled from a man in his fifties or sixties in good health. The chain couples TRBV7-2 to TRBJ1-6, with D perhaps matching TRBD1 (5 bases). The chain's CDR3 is CASSLIEGHYSPLHF. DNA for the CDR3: TGTGCCAGCAGCCTAATCGAGGGGCATTATTCACCCCTCCACTTT.